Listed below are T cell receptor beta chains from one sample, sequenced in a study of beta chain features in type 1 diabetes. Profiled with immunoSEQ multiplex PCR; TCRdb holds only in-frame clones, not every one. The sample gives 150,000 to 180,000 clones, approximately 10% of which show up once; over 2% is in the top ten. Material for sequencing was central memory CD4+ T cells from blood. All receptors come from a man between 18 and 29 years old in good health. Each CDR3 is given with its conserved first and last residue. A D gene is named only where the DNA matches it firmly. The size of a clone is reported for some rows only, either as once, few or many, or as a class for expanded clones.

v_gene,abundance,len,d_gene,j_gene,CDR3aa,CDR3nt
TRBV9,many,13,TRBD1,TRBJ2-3,CASSSGQADTQYF,TGTGCCAGCAGCTCGGGACAGGCAGATACGCAGTATTTT
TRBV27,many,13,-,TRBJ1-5,CASRHLPNQPQHF,TGTGCCAGCAGGCATCTTCCCAATCAGCCCCAGCATTTT
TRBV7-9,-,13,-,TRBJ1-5,CASSLKGVRPQHF,TGTGCCAGCAGTCTTAAAGGGGTTCGGCCCCAGCATTTT
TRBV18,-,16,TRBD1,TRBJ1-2,CASSPLRQGQGYGYTF,TGTGCCAGCTCACCCCTACGACAGGGCCAGGGCTATGGCTACACCTTC
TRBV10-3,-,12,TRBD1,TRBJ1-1,CAIRGTGNEAFF,TGTGCCATCAGAGGGACAGGGAATGAAGCTTTCTTT
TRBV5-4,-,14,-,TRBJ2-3,CASSETTSTDTQYF,TGTGCCAGCAGCGAGACAACTAGCACAGATACGCAGTATTTT
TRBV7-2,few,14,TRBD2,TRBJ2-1,CASERGLGFGEQFF,TGTGCCAGCGAACGGGGACTAGGGTTCGGTGAGCAGTTCTTC
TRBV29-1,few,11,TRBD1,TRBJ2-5,CSVGGLDRGYF,TGCAGCGTTGGAGGTTTGGACAGGGGGTACTTC
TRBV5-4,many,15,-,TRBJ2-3,CASSLEAASTDTQYF,TGTGCCAGCAGCTTGGAGGCGGCTAGCACAGATACGCAGTATTTT
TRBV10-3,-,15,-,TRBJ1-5,CAISESQGRNQPQHF,TGTGCCATCAGTGAGTCGCAAGGTCGGAATCAGCCCCAGCATTTT
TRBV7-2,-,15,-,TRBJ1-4,CASSSAAATNEKLFF,TGTGCCAGCAGCTCCGCAGCGGCAACTAATGAAAAACTGTTTTTT
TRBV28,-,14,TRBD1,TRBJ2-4,CASSLSTGLDIQYF,TGTGCCAGCAGTTTATCGACAGGGCTAGACATTCAGTACTTC
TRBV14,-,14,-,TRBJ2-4,CASSQSRLRQIQYF,TGTGCCAGCAGCCAGTCCAGGCTTAGGCAGATTCAGTACTTC
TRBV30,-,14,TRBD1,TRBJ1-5,CAWSRTGGAQPQHF,TGTGCCTGGAGTCGAACAGGGGGGGCTCAGCCCCAGCATTTT
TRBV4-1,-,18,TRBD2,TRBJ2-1,CASSHRTSGRPVPNEQFF,TGCGCCAGCAGCCATCGGACTAGCGGGAGACCCGTTCCCAATGAGCAGTTCTTC
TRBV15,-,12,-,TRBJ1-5,CATSRDRSPQHF,TGTGCCACCAGCAGAGATAGGTCTCCCCAGCATTTT
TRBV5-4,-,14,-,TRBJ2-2,CASSPDSGSGELFF,TGTGCCAGCAGCCCTGACAGCGGCTCCGGGGAGCTGTTTTTT
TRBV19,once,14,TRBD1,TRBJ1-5,CASTSTGRNQPQHF,TGTGCCAGTACCTCGACAGGGCGCAATCAGCCCCAGCATTTT
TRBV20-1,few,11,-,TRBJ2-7,CSARGVGEQYF,TGCAGTGCTAGAGGTGTCGGCGAGCAGTACTTC